This entry concerns a single T cell receptor (beta chain). This CDR3 is 14 amino acids long. Germline V gene sequence: CDR1 LNHDA, CDR2 SQIVND (reference sequence). The V end lost 6 bases, the J end lost 0 bases, and 9 bases lay between the germline ends. Unique molecular identifiers were built into the TCRbeta library. TCRdb passed the PCR reads through MiXCR, listing each CDR3 protein once. The table has hundreds of thousands of distinct CDR3 sequences, about 16% seen once. The source of the sample is a study of T-cell reconstitution after alpha-beta-depleted transplantation in children. The origin of this receptor is a human donor who donated a stem cell graft to a child with acute lymphoblastic leukemia. Sequencing used PBMCs from the stem cell graft donor, obtained from the stem cell graft. The chain joins TRBV19 to TRBJ1-5, with D unclear. The CDR3 is CASRDYNSNQPQHF. DNA of the CDR3: TGTGCCAGTAGGGATTACAATAGCAATCAGCCCCAGCATTTT.